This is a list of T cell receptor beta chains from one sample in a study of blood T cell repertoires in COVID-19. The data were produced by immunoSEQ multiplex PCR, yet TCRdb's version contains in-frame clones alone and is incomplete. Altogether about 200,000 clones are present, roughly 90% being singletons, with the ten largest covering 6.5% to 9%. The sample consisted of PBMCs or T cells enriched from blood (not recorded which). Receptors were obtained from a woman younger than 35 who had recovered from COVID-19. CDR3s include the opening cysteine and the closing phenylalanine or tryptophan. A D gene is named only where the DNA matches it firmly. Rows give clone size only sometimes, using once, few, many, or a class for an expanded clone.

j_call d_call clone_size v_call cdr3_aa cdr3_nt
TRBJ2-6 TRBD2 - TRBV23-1 CASSHPTGGAVGANVLTF TGCGCCAGCAGTCACCCGACCGGGGGGGCTGTTGGGGCCAACGTCCTGACTTTC
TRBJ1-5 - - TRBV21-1 CARPLWRISQPQHF TGTGCCAGACCCCTATGGAGGATCAGTCAGCCCCAGCATTTT
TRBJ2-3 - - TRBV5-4 CASSLIGGDTQYF TGTGCCAGCAGCTTGATCGGAGGAGATACGCAGTATTTT
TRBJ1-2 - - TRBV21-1 CASSKVRRGPPWNYGYTF TGTGCCAGCAGCAAAGTTAGGAGGGGGCCCCCCTGGAACTATGGCTACACCTTC
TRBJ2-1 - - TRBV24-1 CATSDRSASYNEQFF TGTGCCACCAGTGACAGGTCGGCCTCCTACAATGAGCAGTTCTTC
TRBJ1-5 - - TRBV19 CASPSPLPRVQPQHF TGTGCCAGTCCAAGCCCTCTCCCCCGGGTGCAGCCCCAGCATTTT
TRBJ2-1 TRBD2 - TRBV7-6 CASSLMVSGGYNEQFF TGTGCCAGCAGCTTAATGGTTAGCGGGGGCTACAATGAGCAGTTCTTC
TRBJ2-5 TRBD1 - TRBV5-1 CASSLAAGGNQETQYF TGCGCCAGCAGCTTGGCGGCAGGGGGTAACCAAGAGACCCAGTACTTC
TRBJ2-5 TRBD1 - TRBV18 CASSPLTGTAAYQETQYF TGTGCCAGCTCCCCGTTGACTGGGACAGCTGCTTACCAAGAGACCCAGTACTTC
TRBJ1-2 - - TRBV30 CAWSAGLGDYTF TGTGCCTGGAGTGCCGGACTGGGTGACTACACCTTC
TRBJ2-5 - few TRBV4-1 CASSQDPPGQETQYF TGCGCCAGCAGCCAAGACCCCCCAGGCCAAGAGACCCAGTACTTC
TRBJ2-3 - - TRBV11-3 CASRGGGTDTQYF TGTGCCAGCAGGGGAGGGGGAACAGATACGCAGTATTTT
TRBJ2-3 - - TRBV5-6 CASSLLGSLTDTQYF TGTGCCAGCAGCTTGTTGGGCAGCCTCACAGATACGCAGTATTTT
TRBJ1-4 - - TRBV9 CASSVGGNYEKLFF TGTGCCAGCAGCGTGGGGGGAAATTATGAAAAACTGTTTTTT
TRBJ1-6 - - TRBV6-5 CASSYSRADNSPLHF TGTGCCAGCAGTTACTCGCGGGCAGATAATTCACCCCTCCACTTT
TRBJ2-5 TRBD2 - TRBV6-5 CASRDRGGRNTQYF TGTGCCAGCAGAGACCGGGGGGGCCGGAATACCCAGTACTTC
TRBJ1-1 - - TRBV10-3 CATLNDPGTEAFF TGTGCCACCCTTAATGATCCAGGCACTGAAGCTTTCTTT
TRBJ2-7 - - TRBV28 CASSLYRDEQYF TGTGCCAGCAGTCTCTACAGGGACGAGCAGTACTTC
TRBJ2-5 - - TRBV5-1 CASSSPSGHIQETQYF TGCGCCAGCAGTTCCCCCTCGGGACATATTCAAGAGACCCAGTACTTC
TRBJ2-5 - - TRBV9 CASSVGAVQETQYF TGTGCCAGCAGCGTAGGGGCAGTCCAAGAGACCCAGTACTTC
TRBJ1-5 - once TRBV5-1 CASSQGSDNQPQHF TGCGCCAGCAGTCAGGGGTCGGATAATCAGCCCCAGCATTTT
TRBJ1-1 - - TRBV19 CASSITVGAINTEAFF TGTGCCAGTAGTATAACAGTTGGGGCCATTAACACTGAAGCTTTCTTT
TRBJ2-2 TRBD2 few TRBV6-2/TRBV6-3 CASSMSGDTGELFF TGTGCCAGCAGTATGAGCGGGGACACCGGGGAGCTGTTTTTT
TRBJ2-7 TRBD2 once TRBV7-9 CASSPLPGTSLYEQYF TGTGCCAGCAGCCCGCTTCCAGGGACTAGCTTGTACGAGCAGTACTTC
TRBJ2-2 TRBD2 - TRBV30 CAWRGLAGGSGELFF TGTGCCTGGAGAGGACTAGCGGGGGGATCCGGGGAGCTGTTTTTT
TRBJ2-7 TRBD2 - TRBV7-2 CASTWTSGDPAYEQYF TGTGCCAGCACCTGGACTAGCGGGGATCCCGCCTACGAGCAGTACTTC
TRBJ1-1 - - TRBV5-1 CASSWGPQGIGTEAFF TGCGCCAGCAGCTGGGGCCCTCAGGGGATCGGGACTGAAGCTTTCTTT
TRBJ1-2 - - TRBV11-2 CASSLGRYYGYTF TGTGCCAGCAGCTTAGGCCGGTACTATGGCTACACCTTC
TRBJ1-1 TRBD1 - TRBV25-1 CASSARDSLTEAFF TGTGCCAGCAGTGCTCGGGACAGCCTCACTGAAGCTTTCTTT
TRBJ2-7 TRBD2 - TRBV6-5 CAAGAYEQYF TGTGCCGCGGGGGCCTACGAGCAGTACTTC
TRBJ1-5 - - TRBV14 CASSQWQGSNQPQHF TGTGCCAGCAGCCAGTGGCAGGGAAGCAATCAGCCCCAGCATTTT
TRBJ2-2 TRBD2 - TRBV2 CATRLAENTGELFF TGTGCCACAAGACTAGCGGAGAACACCGGGGAGCTGTTTTTT
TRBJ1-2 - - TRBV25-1 CASTGRANYGYTF TGTGCCAGCACGGGGAGGGCTAACTATGGCTACACCTTC
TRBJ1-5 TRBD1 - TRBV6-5 CASEDRVYSNQPQHF TGTGCCAGCGAAGACAGGGTCTATAGCAATCAGCCCCAGCATTTT
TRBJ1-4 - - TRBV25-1 CASSEYGTRGKLFF TGTGCCAGCAGTGAATATGGGACAAGAGGAAAACTGTTTTTT
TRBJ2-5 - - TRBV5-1 CASSFAGRNQETQYF TGCGCCAGCAGCTTCGCAGGGAGGAACCAAGAGACCCAGTACTTC
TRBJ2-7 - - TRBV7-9 CASSLEDNPRGSHEQYF TGTGCCAGCAGCTTAGAAGACAACCCCCGGGGAAGCCACGAGCAGTACTTC
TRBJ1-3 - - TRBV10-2 CASPTARPNCSGNTIYF TGCGCCAGCCCCACCGCCCGTCCTAACTGCTCTGGAAACACCATATATTTT
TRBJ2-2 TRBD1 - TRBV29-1 CSPGTAANTGELFF TGCAGCCCTGGGACAGCCGCGAACACCGGGGAGCTGTTTTTT
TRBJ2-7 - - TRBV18 CASSPGRGAYEQYF TGTGCCAGCTCACCAGGTCGGGGGGCTTACGAGCAGTACTTC
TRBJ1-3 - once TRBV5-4 CASSLNQEGNTIYF TGTGCCAGCAGCTTGAATCAGGAAGGAAACACCATATATTTT
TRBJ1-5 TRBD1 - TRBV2 CASSDGRGQNQPQHF TGTGCCAGCAGTGACGGCAGGGGGCAAAATCAGCCCCAGCATTTT
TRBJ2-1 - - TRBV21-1 CASSKNRDKPPCNEQFF TGTGCCAGCAGCAAAAACCGGGACAAGCCTCCTTGCAATGAGCAGTTCTTC
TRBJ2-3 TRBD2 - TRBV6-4 CASSDLAGGDTQYF TGTGCCAGCAGTGATCTAGCGGGGGGTGATACGCAGTATTTT
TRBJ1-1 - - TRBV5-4 CASSWTIGEGKNEAFF TGTGCCAGCAGCTGGACCATTGGGGAGGGTAAGAATGAAGCTTTCTTT
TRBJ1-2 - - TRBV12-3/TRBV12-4 CASGGTHNGYTF TGTGCCTCTGGCGGGACCCATAATGGCTACACCTTC
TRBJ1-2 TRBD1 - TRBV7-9 CASSGDRLLNYGYTF TGTGCCAGCAGCGGGGACAGGTTGCTTAACTATGGCTACACCTTC
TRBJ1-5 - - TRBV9 CASSVGGLSGQPQHF TGTGCCAGCAGCGTAGGAGGGCTTTCGGGTCAGCCCCAGCATTTT
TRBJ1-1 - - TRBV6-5 CASSLVRLAFF TGTGCCAGCAGTCTTGTACGGTTAGCTTTCTTT
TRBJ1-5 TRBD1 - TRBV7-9 CASSSDRDQPQHF TGTGCCAGCAGTTCAGACAGGGACCAGCCCCAGCATTTT
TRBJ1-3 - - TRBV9 CASSVDGSSGNTIYF TGTGCCAGCAGCGTGGACGGGAGCTCTGGAAACACCATATATTTT
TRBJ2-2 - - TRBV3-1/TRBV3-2 CASSPYSGDTGELFF TGTGCCAGCAGCCCATACTCAGGGGACACCGGGGAGCTGTTTTTT
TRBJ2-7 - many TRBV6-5 CASSRVAPLTYEQYF TGTGCCAGCAGCCGGGTGGCCCCCCTGACCTACGAGCAGTACTTC
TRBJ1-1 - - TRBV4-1 CASSQDPPQGTPEAFF TGCGCCAGCAGCCAAGATCCCCCACAGGGAACCCCTGAAGCTTTCTTT
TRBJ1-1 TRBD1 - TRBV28 CATKDRGNTEAFF TGTGCCACCAAGGACAGGGGGAACACTGAAGCTTTCTTT
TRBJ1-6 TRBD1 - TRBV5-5 CASSRTTGAPLHF TGTGCCAGCAGCCGTACGACAGGGGCACCCCTCCACTTT
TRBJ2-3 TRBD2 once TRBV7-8 CASSLARPGVAGDGTDTQYF TGTGCCAGCAGCTTAGCGCGACCGGGGGTAGCGGGGGATGGCACAGATACGCAGTATTTT
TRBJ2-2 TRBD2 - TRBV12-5 CASGLVVGRTGELFF TGTGCTAGTGGTTTGGTAGTCGGGAGGACCGGGGAGCTGTTTTTT
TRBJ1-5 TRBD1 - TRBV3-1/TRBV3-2 CASSLEGARNQPQHF TGTGCCAGCAGCCTCGAGGGGGCGCGGAATCAGCCCCAGCATTTT